The 21 T cell receptor beta chains below come from one sample, sequenced in a study of early T cells in non-severe SARS-CoV-2 infection. TCRdb ran MiXCR on the 5' RACE reads and lists one entry per CDR3 protein. The sample records roughly 60,000 distinct CDR3 sequences, around 6% being singletons. The sequenced sample was whole blood. The origin of the receptors is an adult who was a healthcare worker with PCR-confirmed SARS-CoV-2 infection or an uninfected control (not recorded which).

This clonotype was picked up many times. This CDR3 is CAISAASGTGNEQFF. The DNA of the CDR3 is TGTGCCATCAGTGCCGCTAGCGGGACCGGCAATGAGCAGTTCTTC. The V and J genes are TRBV10-3 and TRBJ2-1, with 9 nucleotides matching TRBD2. Germline CDR1 is ENHRY and CDR2 is SYGVKD. This CDR3 has 15 amino acids. The J segment lost 6 bases and the V segment lost 4 bases, leaving 7 bases of the junction unmatched.

This clonotype was seen more than once but under ten times. The chain employs TRBV10-3 and TRBJ2-2; possibly TRBD2 for D (5 bases). CDR3 size: 16 residues. Germline CDR1 and CDR2: ENHRY and SYGVKD. V gave up 5 bases and J gave up 1 base, with 14 bases separating them. CDR3 bases: TGTGCCATCAGTCAGACACCGAGGGAGAACACCGGGGAGCTGTTTTTT. Translated, it gives CAISQTPRENTGELFF.

This clonotype was seen more than once but under ten times. The gene calls are TRBV7-9 and TRBJ1-1, with D possibly matching TRBD1 (5 bases). Trimming shortened V by 8 bases and J by 5 bases, and 18 bases separated the two germline ends. Germline V gene lookup returns CDR1 SEHNR and CDR2 FQNEAQ (reference sequence). The CDR3 totals 14 residues. CDR3 DNA sequence: TGTGCCAGCGTACCGAACCAGGGCGAGACTGAAGCTTTCTTT. Protein: CASVPNQGETEAFF.

This clonotype has at least ten counts. Given a much more abundant clone one base away, this may be a read error. J is TRBJ1-1 and V is TRBV6-5; 7 nucleotides line up with TRBD1. The CDR3 extends over 13 amino acids. V trimming: 4 bases; J trimming: 5 bases; junction bases outside the gene matches: 4. In germline, CDR1 is MNHEY, CDR2 SVGAGI. The CDR3 region is CASSFGQETEAFF. DNA for the CDR3: TGTGCCAGCAGTTTCGGACAGGAAACTGAAGCTTTCTTT.

This clonotype was seen at least ten times. The chain has TRBV12-3 or TRBV12-4 and TRBJ2-7, with 7 bases aligning to TRBD1. CDR3 length: 14 residues. With 8 bases clipped from V and 5 bases from J, the junction kept 12 bases outside the gene matches. CDR3 region: CASLSQTGNNEQYF. In DNA, the CDR3 is TGTGCCAGCCTCTCTCAGACAGGGAACAACGAGCAGTACTTC.

This clonotype was observed many times. The chain employs TRBV5-4 and TRBJ2-3; no reliable D call. The CDR3 has 13 amino acids. The V gene lost 3 bases and the J gene lost 10 bases, with 15 bases spanning the gap. Germline V gene sequence: CDR1 SGHNT, CDR2 YYREEE (reference sequence). CDR3 in DNA: TGTGCCAGCAGCTCGCGCGATGGGGAAGCGCAGTATTTT. It specifies CASSSRDGEAQYF.

Details on this clonotype: A single base separates this from a much larger clone, so it may be a read error. The chain uses TRBV29-1 and TRBJ2-7; D gene uncertain. Germline assignment: CDR1 SQVTM and CDR2 ANQGSEA. V shed 7 bases and J shed 4 bases, with 14 bases lying between them. CDR3 size: 12 residues. The CDR3 nucleotides are TGCAGCGGTGGTCAGTGTCGGTACGAGCAGTACTTC. Residues: CSGGQCRYEQYF.

This clonotype was found many times. V gene TRBV5-4 combines with J gene TRBJ1-1; maybe TRBD1 (5 bases). The V gene lost 7 bases and the J gene lost 4 bases, with 14 bases spanning the gap. CDR3 length: 13 residues. The germline gives CDR1 SGHNT, CDR2 YYREEE (reference sequence). DNA of the CDR3: TGTGCCAGCGGGGGACGAGTGAGCACTGAAGCTTTCTTT. Its protein product is CASGGRVSTEAFF.

This clonotype was detected many times. This chain connects TRBV29-1 to TRBJ1-2; no clear D. V lost 5 bases to trimming and J lost 4 bases, with 23 bases between them. The CDR3 spans 16 residues. The germline gives CDR1 SQVTM, CDR2 ANQGSEA. The CDR3 region has the DNA TGCAGCGTTCTTTGGGTAGGGCACGCCCCGGCCTATGGCTACACCTTC. Encoded protein: CSVLWVGHAPAYGYTF. The whole variable domain, filled in from reference TRBV29-1 and TRBJ1-2, reads SAVISQKPSRDICQRGTSLTIQCQVDSQVTMMFWYRQQPGQSLTLIATANQGSEATYESGFVIDKFPISRPNLTFSTLTVSNMSPEDSSIYLCSVLWVGHAPAYGYTFGSGTRLTVV.

The chain joins TRBV2 to TRBJ2-5; TRBD2 agrees at 9 bases. V lost 4 bases to trimming and J lost 6 bases; unmatched junction nucleotides: 9. The CDR3 totals 15 residues. The germline gives CDR1 SNHLY, CDR2 FYNNEI. The CDR3 reads CASSVTSGPGKTQYF. The CDR3 nucleotides are TGTGCCAGCAGTGTTACTAGCGGGCCGGGCAAGACCCAGTACTTC. The entire variable domain, with the rest obtained from reference TRBV2 and TRBJ2-5, is as follows: EPEVTQTPSHQVTQMGQEVILRCVPISNHLYFYWYRQILGQKVEFLVSFYNNEISEKSEIFDDQFSVERPDGSNFTLKIRSTKLEDSAMYFCASSVTSGPGKTQYFGPGTRLLVL.

V usage is TRBV7-2 and J usage is TRBJ2-7; TRBD2 is a possible D gene (7 bases). The CDR3 runs to 12 residues. Trimming took off 5 bases at V and 9 bases at J, with 14 bases between the two ends. Looked up from germline, CDR1 is SGHTA and CDR2 is FQGNSA. CDR3 residues: CASSTQGGGQYF. The CDR3 nucleotides are TGTGCCAGCAGCACCCAAGGGGGGGGGCAGTACTTC.

This clonotype has a handful of counts. This chain connects TRBV7-9 to TRBJ2-3; D could derive from TRBD1 or TRBD2 (5 bases each). CDR1 and CDR2 from the germline V gene are SEHNR and FQNEAQ (reference sequence). There are 16 residues in the CDR3. V lost 0 bases, J lost 1 base, and 11 bases lay in between. In DNA, the CDR3 is TGTGCCAGCAGCTTAGCGGGGGTAGCAGGCACAGATACGCAGTATTTT. This translates into CASSLAGVAGTDTQYF.

This clonotype was picked up many times. The chain has TRBV5-4 and TRBJ2-3; 9 nucleotides match TRBD2. Germline V CDR1 and CDR2: SGHNT, YYREEE (reference sequence). This CDR3 is 16 amino acids long. V lost 2 bases and J lost 2; bases outside the gene matches: 6. The DNA for the CDR3 is TGTGCCAGCAGCTTTAGCGGGAGAAAGCACACAGATACGCAGTATTTT. This translates into CASSFSGRKHTDTQYF.

This clonotype was picked up a small number of times. The genes are TRBV3-1 and TRBJ1-2; D is unresolved. Trimming shortened V by 0 bases and J by 4 bases, and 12 bases separated the two germline ends. Germline V gives CDR1 LGHDT, CDR2 YNNKEL (reference sequence). CDR3 size: 15 residues. CDR3 in DNA: TGTGCCAGCAGCCAAGATGTCCTGGGGAGCTATGGCTACACCTTC. It translates to CASSQDVLGSYGYTF.

In this sample, this clonotype turned up many times. The rearrangement links TRBV14 to TRBJ2-7; D uncertain. The V gene's germline CDR1 is SGHDN and CDR2 FVKESK. The V end lost 4 bases, the J end lost 2 bases, and 12 bases lay between the germline ends. This CDR3 region has 14 residues. In nucleotides, the CDR3 is TGTGCCAGCAGCCTCCCGGGCCAGACCTACGAGCAGTACTTC. This gives the protein CASSLPGQTYEQYF. Full variable domain (remainder filled in from reference TRBV14 and TRBJ2-7): EAGVTQFPSHSVIEKGQTVTLRCDPISGHDNLYWYRRVMGKEIKFLLHFVKESKQDESGMPNNRFLAERTGGTYSTLKVQPAELEDSGVYFCASSLPGQTYEQYFGPGTRLTVT.

This clonotype was seen ten or more times. The DNA of the CDR3 is TGTGCCAGCAGCTTGGCGGGGTACATTCAGTACTTC. Protein: CASSLAGYIQYF. This chain joins TRBV7-8 and TRBJ2-4; tentatively, D is TRBD2 (6 bases). Trimming stripped 3 bases from V and 8 bases from J, with 8 bases between. CDR3 length equals 12 residues. The germline V gene has CDR1 SGHVS and CDR2 FQNEAQ.

This clonotype was seen at least ten times. V is TRBV3-1 and J is TRBJ2-5; TRBD1 aligns across 8 bases. Per germline, CDR1 LGHDT and CDR2 YNNKEL (reference sequence). V shed 5 bases, J shed 4 bases, and the junction held 0 bases outside the gene matches. The CDR3 spans 12 residues. The CDR3 loop reads CASSGQGETQYF. As DNA, the CDR3 is TGTGCCAGCAGCGGACAGGGAGAGACCCAGTACTTC.

CDR3 in amino acids: CASSRDGVSYNEQFF. The CDR3 nucleotides are TGTGCCAGCAGTAGGGACGGCGTCTCCTACAATGAGCAGTTCTTC. The chain couples TRBV6-4 to TRBJ2-1; perhaps D is TRBD1 or TRBD2 (5 bases each). CDR1 is MRHNA, CDR2 SNTAGT, per germline. Between the trimmed V and J ends, which lost 5 bases and 0 bases, there was a span of 11 bases. There are 15 residues in the CDR3.

This sequence joins TRBV7-2 and TRBJ2-3; TRBD2 is a possible D gene (6 bases). V gave up 0 bases and J gave up 1 base, with 23 bases separating them. The CDR3 loop spans 20 amino acids. Germline values: CDR1 SGHTA, CDR2 FQGNSA. The CDR3, as DNA: TGTGCCAGCAGCTTAGCTTTACCTAGCGTGACCAGGAGACGCACAGATACGCAGTATTTT. This translates into CASSLALPSVTRRRTDTQYF. The full variable domain, with the rest looked up from reference TRBV7-2 and TRBJ2-3, is GAGVSQSPSNKVTEKGKDVELRCDPISGHTALYWYRQSLGQGLEFLIYFQGNSAPDKSGLPSDRFSAERTGGSVSTLTIQRTQQEDSAVYLCASSLALPSVTRRRTDTQYFGPGTRLTVL.

This clonotype was picked up many times. The chain uses TRBV7-2 and TRBJ2-5, with 8 bases that match TRBD2. With V trimmed by 6 bases and J by 3 bases, 12 bases remained unmatched. Looked up from germline, CDR1 is SGHTA and CDR2 is FQGNSA. This CDR3 comprises 16 residues. The chain's CDR3 is CASSRGLAVAEETQYF. The CDR3 DNA follows: TGTGCCAGCAGTCGCGGACTAGCAGTCGCGGAAGAGACCCAGTACTTC.

This clonotype was observed a handful of times. The rearrangement joins TRBV19 to TRBJ1-4; D remains ambiguous. CDR3 length: 16 residues. Per germline, CDR1 LNHDA and CDR2 SQIVND (reference sequence). The V and J ends lost 3 bases and 0 bases respectively, with 11 bases between them. In DNA, the CDR3 is TGTGCCAGTAGTATGTACTCTTTTGCAACTAATGAAAAACTGTTTTTT. Translation gives CASSMYSFATNEKLFF. Supplemented by reference TRBV19 and TRBJ1-4, the full variable domain reads DGGITQSPKYLFRKEGQNVTLSCEQNLNHDAMYWYRQDPGQGLRLIYYSQIVNDFQKGDIAEGYSVSREKKESFPLTVTSAQKNPTAFYLCASSMYSFATNEKLFFGSGTQLSVL.